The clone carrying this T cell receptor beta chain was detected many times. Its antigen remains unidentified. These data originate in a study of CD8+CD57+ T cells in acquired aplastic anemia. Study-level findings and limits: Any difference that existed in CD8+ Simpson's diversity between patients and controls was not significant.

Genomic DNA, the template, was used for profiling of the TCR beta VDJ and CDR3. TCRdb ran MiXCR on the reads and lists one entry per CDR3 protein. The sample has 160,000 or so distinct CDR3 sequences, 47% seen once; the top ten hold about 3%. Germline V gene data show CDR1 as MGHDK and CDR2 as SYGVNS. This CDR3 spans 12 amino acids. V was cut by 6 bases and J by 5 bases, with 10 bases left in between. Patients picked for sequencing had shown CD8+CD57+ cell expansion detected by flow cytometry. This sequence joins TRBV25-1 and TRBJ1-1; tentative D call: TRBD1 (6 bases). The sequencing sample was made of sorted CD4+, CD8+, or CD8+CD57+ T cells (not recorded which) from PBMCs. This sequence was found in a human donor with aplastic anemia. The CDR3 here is CASRDSWTEAFF. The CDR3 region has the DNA TGTGCCAGCAGGGACAGCTGGACTGAAGCTTTCTTT.